Sequencing of this T cell receptor (beta chain) was carried out in a study of blood T cell repertoires in COVID-19. Study details: The United States, Italy and Spain were the sources of the acute and convalescent COVID-19 samples. PBMCs, B-cell-depleted T cells, or T cells provided the cDNA or gDNA that made up the material.

Under the authors' procedure: Reference gene primer amplification yielded estimated nucleated cell counts. Sequenced by immunoSEQ multiplex PCR; TCRdb stores in-frame clones only, minus some. V and J calls and clone size are copied from that table; D and trimming were computed from the DNA. The sample includes roughly 100,000 clones, roughly 81% of them seen just once. The V gene end was trimmed by 2 bases and the J gene end by 2 bases; junction bases not matched to a gene: 9. Germline lookup yields CDR1 MNHNY and CDR2 SVGAGI (reference sequence). The CDR3 sequence is 16 residues long. This rearrangement joins TRBV6-6 to TRBJ2-7; 7 nucleotides match TRBD1. Sequences were obtained from peripheral blood. This TCR came from a woman in her 70s with acute or convalescent COVID-19. The CDR3 bases are TGTGCCAGCAGTTACGGGGGACAGTTTAAAACCTACGAGCAGTACTTC. The encoded protein is CASSYGGQFKTYEQYF.